Sequencing of this TCR beta chain was carried out in a study of a mutant IDH1 vaccine in newly diagnosed glioma. Time point reported: week 11, during vaccination. Each dose delivered 300 ug of mutant IDH1 20-mer peptide subcutaneously with imiquimod. The sample holds many counts of this clone. Its antigen is not identified. The CDR3 has 13 residues. Germline-derived CDR1 and CDR2 are MNHEY and SMNVEV (reference sequence). Trimming cost V 2 bases and J 1 base, with 5 bases left between them. Data came from immunoSEQ multiplex PCR; TCRdb stores just in-frame clones and leaves some out. Of around 60,000 clones in the sample, roughly 84% were seen once.

This chain connects TRBV27 to TRBJ1-1; no clear D. Sequencing was performed on PBMCs, taken from a glioma patient whose treatment included an IDH1 peptide vaccine. This sequence was found in a woman aged 45 to 65 with glioma. The chain's CDR3 is CASSLKPNTEAFF. The CDR3 DNA follows: TGTGCCAGCAGTTTAAAACCGAACACTGAAGCTTTCTTT.